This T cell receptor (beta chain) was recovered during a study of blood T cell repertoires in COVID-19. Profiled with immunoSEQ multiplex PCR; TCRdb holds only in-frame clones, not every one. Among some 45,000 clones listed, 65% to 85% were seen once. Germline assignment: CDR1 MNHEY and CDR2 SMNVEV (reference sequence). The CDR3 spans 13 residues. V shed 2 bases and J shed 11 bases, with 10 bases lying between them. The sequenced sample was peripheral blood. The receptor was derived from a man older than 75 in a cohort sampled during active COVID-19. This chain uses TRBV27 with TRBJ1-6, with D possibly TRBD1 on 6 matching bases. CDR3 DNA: TGTGCCAGCAGTTTAAGAGGGGGGGCACCCCTCCACTTT. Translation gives CASSLRGGAPLHF.